The 32 T cell receptor beta chains given below trace back to one sample, sequenced in a study of technical replicates of blood from a handful of donors. TCRdb's table, derived via immunoSEQ multiplex PCR, lists solely in-frame clones and lacks some. Of over 50,000 clones listed, 85% to 90% are singletons. Sequences were obtained from PBMCs. These receptors came from a human donor in good health. Some clones in this sample may be carry-over from other donors' samples.

The chain is built from TRBV5-1 and TRBJ2-3, with 7 bases matching TRBD1. V lost 2 bases and J lost 7; bases outside the gene matches: 7. CDR1 SGHRS and CDR2 YFSETQ come from the germline V gene. There are 14 residues in the CDR3. In DNA form, the CDR3 reads TGCGCCAGCAGCTTCGGGACAGCCACGAATACGCAGTATTTT. Protein: CASSFGTATNTQYF.

This chain links TRBV18 with TRBJ1-3; TRBD1 matches at 8 bases. After removal of 3 bases from V and 0 bases from J, the junction contained 4 bases not matched to a gene. The CDR3 has 16 residues. The germline gives CDR1 KGHSH, CDR2 LQKENI. CDR3 sequence: CASSPGTGSSGNTIYF. The CDR3 DNA follows: TGTGCCAGCTCACCCGGGACAGGAAGCTCTGGAAACACCATATATTTT.

The chain carries TRBV15 and TRBJ2-1, with 7 bases fitting TRBD1. The CDR3 sequence is 16 residues long. The J segment lost 7 bases and the V segment lost 0 bases, leaving 9 bases of the junction unmatched. CDR1 and CDR2 from the germline V gene are LNHNV and YYDKDF (reference sequence). The CDR3 protein is CATSRDLTGTWNEQFF. The CDR3 region has the DNA TGTGCCACCAGCAGAGACTTGACAGGGACCTGGAATGAGCAGTTCTTC.

The gene calls are TRBV7-2 and TRBJ2-2, with 7 bases matching TRBD2. The germline gives CDR1 SGHTA, CDR2 FQGNSA. The trim removed 7 bases at V and 4 bases at J, leaving 12 bases unmatched. The CDR3 contains 16 residues. CDR3 DNA sequence: TGTGCCAGCACCCTACTGACGGGGGGAGGCACCGGGGAGCTGTTTTTT. This translates into CASTLLTGGGTGELFF.

The chain combines TRBV4-1 with TRBJ2-1; TRBD2 matches at 9 bases. Germline V gene lookup returns CDR1 MGHRA and CDR2 YSYEKL. Losses at the gene ends were 3 bases for V and 12 bases for J; bases not matched to a gene: 12. There are 15 residues in the CDR3. For the CDR3, the DNA is TGCGCCAGCAGCCACTGGGGGGCTAGCGGGGTGGGGCAGTTCTTC. This encodes CASSHWGASGVGQFF.

The chain uses TRBV7-9 and TRBJ1-2; the D gene is possibly TRBD1 (5 bases). This CDR3 is built from 15 residues. Between the trimmed V and J ends, which lost 4 bases and 6 bases, there was a span of 18 bases. Germline V gene data show CDR1 as SEHNR and CDR2 as FQNEAQ (reference sequence). CDR3 sequence: CASSSIWRGPHGYTF. DNA of the CDR3: TGTGCCAGCAGCTCCATCTGGAGGGGCCCTCATGGCTACACCTTC.

This sequence joins TRBV5-6 and TRBJ2-7; 13 bases line up with TRBD2. Trimming at V came to 4 bases and at J to 4 bases, leaving 8 bases not matched to a gene. Per the germline V gene, CDR1 is SGHDT and CDR2 is YYEEEE. This CDR3 has 16 residues. CDR3 in amino acids: CASSQGLAGTLYEQYF. Here the CDR3 DNA reads TGTGCCAGCAGCCAGGGACTAGCGGGGACCCTTTACGAGCAGTACTTC.

This chain links TRBV4-3 with TRBJ1-3; D remains ambiguous. V was cut by 0 bases and J by 0 bases, with 6 bases left in between. The CDR3 is made up of 15 amino acids. Germline V gene data show CDR1 as LGHNA and CDR2 as YSLEER. The CDR3 nucleotides are TGCGCCAGCAGCCAAGAGGTCAGCTCTGGAAACACCATATATTTT. This gives the protein CASSQEVSSGNTIYF.

This clone appeared a single time. The V call is TRBV7-8, the J call TRBJ1-1, with D possibly TRBD1 on 5 matching bases. This CDR3 spans 15 amino acids. CDR1 is SGHVS and CDR2 is FQNEAQ in the germline V gene. Trimming removed 2 bases at V and 2 bases at J, with 12 bases between. The CDR3 coding sequence is TGTGCCAGCAGCTTAAACGGGGGGAGAAACACTGAAGCTTTCTTT. Residues: CASSLNGGRNTEAFF. The variable domain in full, with the rest retrieved from reference TRBV7-8 and TRBJ1-1, is GAGVSQSPRYKVAKRGQDVALRCDPISGHVSLFWYQQALGQGPEFLTYFQNEAQLDKSGLPSDRFFAERPEGSVSTLKIQRTQQEDSAVYLCASSLNGGRNTEAFFGQGTRLTVV.

This chain joins TRBV7-9 and TRBJ2-4; D gene ambiguous. This CDR3 is 12 amino acids long. Trimming pared 5 bases from V and 8 bases from J, leaving 10 bases between. Germline-derived CDR1 and CDR2 are SEHNR and FQNEAQ (reference sequence). As DNA, the CDR3 is TGTGCCAGCAGCCTTGGGCTGGACATTCAGTACTTC. This gives the protein CASSLGLDIQYF.

V and J are TRBV5-1 and TRBJ2-2, with D unresolved. This CDR3 is 14 amino acids long. V was clipped by 0 bases and J by 3 bases, with 6 bases between them. Germline CDR1 and CDR2: SGHRS and YFSETQ. The DNA of the CDR3 is TGCGCCAGCAGCTTGGCCTCCTACACCGGGGAGCTGTTTTTT. Translating gives CASSLASYTGELFF.

The V call is TRBV7-9, the J call TRBJ2-3, with D unresolved. The CDR3 has 15 residues. Trimming stripped 4 bases from V and 6 bases from J, with 17 bases between. CDR1 is SEHNR, CDR2 FQNEAQ, per germline (reference sequence). The CDR3 DNA reads TGTGCCAGCAGCTCAACCCCCCGGTTCTCGGATACGCAGTATTTT. Translating gives CASSSTPRFSDTQYF.

In nucleotides, the CDR3 is TGTGCCAGCAGCTCCATACAGGGGGTGAACACTGAAGCTTTCTTT. Its protein is CASSSIQGVNTEAFF. The chain combines TRBV7-8 with TRBJ1-1; TRBD1 agrees at 8 bases. V dropped 4 bases and J dropped 0; count of bases not matched to a gene: 4. In germline, CDR1 is SGHVS, CDR2 FQNEAQ. This CDR3 is built from 15 residues.

The CDR3 DNA reads as TGTGCCAGTAGTATAGACCTAGCCGGTGAGCAGTTCTTC. It encodes CASSIDLAGEQFF. The V call is TRBV19, the J call TRBJ2-1, with D possibly TRBD2 on 5 matching bases. This CDR3 has 13 residues. Looked up from germline, CDR1 is LNHDA and CDR2 is SQIVND (reference sequence). V was cut by 0 bases and J by 9 bases, with 9 bases left in between.

The V and J genes are TRBV5-4 and TRBJ1-1, with D possibly TRBD1 on 5 matching bases. This CDR3 comprises 14 residues. Trimming left V 4 bases short and J 0 bases short, with 10 bases between. Germline loops: CDR1 SGHNT, CDR2 YYREEE (reference sequence). The CDR3 bases are TGTGCCAGCAGCCTCTCGACAGTGAACACTGAAGCTTTCTTT. It encodes CASSLSTVNTEAFF. Complete variable domain (other parts from reference TRBV5-4 and TRBJ1-1): ETGVTQSPTHLIKTRGQQVTLRCSSQSGHNTVSWYQQALGQGPQFIFQYYREEENGRGNFPPRFSGLQFPNYSSELNVNALELDDSALYLCASSLSTVNTEAFFGQGTRLTVV.

This clone has only one observation. The V gene is TRBV29-1, the J gene TRBJ2-3; D is possibly TRBD1 (5 bases). The CDR3 is 11 residues long. Looked up from germline, CDR1 is SQVTM and CDR2 is ANQGSEA. Trimming took off 4 bases at V and 6 bases at J, with 8 bases between the two ends. The CDR3 DNA follows: TGCAGCGTTGCCCGACAGGATACGCAGTATTTT. Translated: CSVARQDTQYF.

V gene TRBV6-1 combines with J gene TRBJ2-4; D call uncertain. V lost 3 bases to trimming and J lost 9 bases, with 9 bases between them. CDR3 length: 12 residues. Per germline, CDR1 MNHNS and CDR2 SASEGT. The CDR3 DNA follows: TGTGCCAGCAGTGAGGCGTGGAGCATTCAGTACTTC. It encodes CASSEAWSIQYF.

Concerning this clone: Distinct nucleotide sequences in the sample also encode this CDR3. J is TRBJ2-1 and V is TRBV11-3; D might be TRBD2 (5 bases). Germline loops: CDR1 SGHNT, CDR2 YENEEA. This CDR3 spans 15 amino acids. The germline V and J ends were trimmed by 5 bases and 0 bases, with 11 bases remaining between them. The DNA for the CDR3 is TGTGCCAGCAGCCTAAGGGCGGGCTCCTACAATGAGCAGTTCTTC. Amino acids: CASSLRAGSYNEQFF. Looking up the rest from reference TRBV11-3 and TRBJ2-1 gives the full variable domain: EAGVVQSPRYKIIEKKQPVAFWCNPISGHNTLYWYLQNLGQGPELLIRYENEEAVDDSQLPKDRFSAERLKGVDSTLKIQPAELGDSAVYLCASSLRAGSYNEQFFGPGTRLTVL.

V usage is TRBV10-3 and J usage is TRBJ2-7, with 14 bases fitting TRBD2. Germline values: CDR1 ENHRY, CDR2 SYGVKD. The CDR3 has 16 amino acids. The J segment lost 4 bases and the V segment lost 6 bases, leaving 8 bases of the junction unmatched. CDR3 amino acids: CAISPGTSGSSYEQYF. The CDR3 DNA reads TGTGCCATCAGCCCTGGGACTAGCGGGAGTTCTTACGAGCAGTACTTC.

This clone is termed large (0.1 to 1%). The rearrangement joins TRBV4-1 to TRBJ2-7; D unresolved. V lost 4 bases to trimming and J lost 3 bases, with 13 bases between them. The length of the CDR3 is 14 residues. Germline-derived CDR1 and CDR2 are MGHRA and YSYEKL. CDR3 in amino acids: CASSPSTGFYEQYF. The CDR3 coding sequence is TGCGCCAGCAGCCCGAGCACCGGGTTCTACGAGCAGTACTTC.

This chain joins TRBV5-1 and TRBJ2-5; D may be TRBD1 (5 bases). V was cut by 4 bases and J by 3 bases, with 13 bases left in between. Germline values: CDR1 SGHRS, CDR2 YFSETQ. This CDR3 is built from 14 residues. The CDR3, as DNA: TGCGCCAGCAGCCCCGGTCGCAGGGAAGAGACCCAGTACTTC. It encodes CASSPGRREETQYF. The full variable domain, in which reference TRBV5-1 and TRBJ2-5 provide the parts outside the CDR3, is KAGVTQTPRYLIKTRGQQVTLSCSPISGHRSVSWYQQTPGQGLQFLFEYFSETQRNKGNFPGRFSGRQFSNSRSEMNVSTLELGDSALYLCASSPGRREETQYFGPGTRLLVL.

V gene TRBV6-5 combines with J gene TRBJ2-7; TRBD1 matches 7 bases. Germline CDR1 is MNHEY and CDR2 is SVGAGI. There are 15 residues in the CDR3. V gave up 6 bases and J gave up 1 base; unmatched junction bases: 9. In DNA, the CDR3 is TGTGCCAGCAGACCCCCAGGGGGTGAGTCCTACGAGCAGTACTTC. As protein: CASRPPGGESYEQYF.

This rearrangement joins TRBV4-2 to TRBJ2-4, with D possibly TRBD1 on 6 matching bases. The germline V gene has CDR1 LGHNA and CDR2 YNFKEQ. This CDR3 is 16 amino acids long. The V and J ends lost 0 bases and 4 bases respectively, with 13 bases between them. The CDR3 sequence is CASSQEVGDKKNIQYF. Here the CDR3 DNA reads TGTGCCAGCAGCCAAGAGGTGGGGGACAAAAAAAACATTCAGTACTTC.

The chain couples TRBV7-6 to TRBJ1-2; TRBD1 matches 8 bases. Germline V lookup: CDR1 SGHVS, CDR2 FNYEAQ. Unmatched junction bases numbered 11, after V lost 4 bases and J lost 4 bases. This CDR3 comprises 16 residues. The DNA for the CDR3 is TGTGCCAGCAGCTCGGGGACAGGCCCAACCCGCTATGGCTACACCTTC. It is translated as CASSSGTGPTRYGYTF.

The chain is built from TRBV30 and TRBJ2-6, with TRBD1 matching over 7 bases. Germline assignment: CDR1 GTSNPN and CDR2 SVGIG (reference sequence). CDR3 length: 16 residues. CDR3 sequence (DNA): TGTGCTTCCCTGGGACAGATAGTCTCTGGGGCCAACGTCCTGACTTTC. Its protein is CASLGQIVSGANVLTF.

Here the CDR3 reads CASSLSEQETQYF. In nucleotides, the CDR3 is TGTGCCAGTAGTCTAAGCGAACAAGAGACCCAGTACTTC. The V call is TRBV19, the J call TRBJ2-5; no reliable D call. The germline CDR1 and CDR2 sequences are LNHDA and SQIVND (reference sequence). The CDR3 contains 13 residues. V gave up 5 bases and J gave up 2 bases, with 9 bases separating them.

The V gene is TRBV4-3, the J gene TRBJ1-4, with TRBD1 matching 11 bases. Unmatched junction bases numbered 5, after V lost 0 bases and J lost 8 bases. The CDR3 is 16 residues long. Germline values: CDR1 LGHNA, CDR2 YSLEER. The CDR3 bases are TGCGCCAGCAGCCAAGAGACCGGGACAGGGGGAGAAAAACTGTTTTTT. Its translation: CASSQETGTGGEKLFF.

This clone has a single count. V is TRBV5-1 and J is TRBJ1-4; 10 bases align to TRBD1. Looked up from germline, CDR1 is SGHRS and CDR2 is YFSETQ. The CDR3 sequence is 15 residues long. J lost 9 bases, V lost 0 bases, and 5 bases had no gene match. CDR3 in DNA: TGCGCCAGCAGCTTGGCCGCGGGACAGGGGCAAAAACTGTTTTTT. Its translation: CASSLAAGQGQKLFF.

The V gene is TRBV4-2, the J gene TRBJ2-7, with 12 bases lining up with TRBD1. Germline V gene lookup returns CDR1 LGHNA and CDR2 YNFKEQ. The CDR3 has 15 amino acids. The J segment lost 5 bases and the V segment lost 4 bases, leaving 6 bases of the junction unmatched. CDR3 DNA sequence: TGTGCCAGCAGCCTTAAAGGGACAGGGGGCGACGAGCAGTACTTC. Translation gives CASSLKGTGGDEQYF.

The sample holds a few counts of this clone. The chain combines TRBV4-3 with TRBJ1-1, with TRBD1 matching over 9 bases. V gave up 4 bases and J gave up 5 bases; unmatched junction bases: 2. The CDR3 runs 13 residues. The V gene's germline CDR1 is LGHNA and CDR2 YSLEER. CDR3 DNA sequence: TGCGCCAGCAGCCGGACAGGGGCGACTGAAGCTTTCTTT. Translating it yields CASSRTGATEAFF.

The V gene is TRBV5-4, the J gene TRBJ1-2; D not resolved. V gave up 0 bases and J gave up 4 bases, with 19 bases separating them. The length of the CDR3 is 17 residues. CDR1 and CDR2 from the germline V gene are SGHNT and YYREEE (reference sequence). CDR3 loop: CASSLETGRYGSYGYTF. The CDR3, as DNA: TGTGCCAGCAGCTTGGAAACGGGTCGGTATGGGAGCTATGGCTACACCTTC.

V and J are TRBV9 and TRBJ2-3; perhaps TRBD1 as D (6 bases). Germline CDR1 SGDLS, CDR2 YYNGEE. CDR3 length: 14 amino acids. The V end lost 3 bases, the J end lost 1 base, and 9 bases lay between the germline ends. The CDR3 sequence is CASSEDSRTDTQYF. CDR3 DNA sequence: TGTGCCAGCAGCGAGGACAGCCGCACAGATACGCAGTATTTT.